The source of this T cell receptor beta chain is a study of spatial heterogeneity in lung cancer. Study background: The average appearance count of each unique TCR and UMI combination in raw reads was more than ten.

Specified time point: sample taken at primary tumor resection. Using its own MiXCR run on the 5' RACE reads, TCRdb lists one record per CDR3 protein. The table has tens of thousands of distinct CDR3 sequences, 2.5% to 3.5% seen once. This clonotype has at least ten counts. V lost 4 bases to trimming and J lost 5 bases; unmatched junction nucleotides: 4. Germline CDR1 SNHLY, CDR2 FYNNEI. The CDR3 is 14 residues long. The chain links TRBV2 to TRBJ1-5; 8 bases align to TRBD1. This clonotype was sampled from a male donor with early-stage non-small cell lung cancer. The sample here was normal lung tissue next to the tumor, taken at surgery. The CDR3 coding sequence is TGTGCCAGCAGTGGGGTCAGGGGGCATCAGCCCCAGCATTTT. It codes for CASSGVRGHQPQHF.